The sequence of this T cell receptor beta chain was determined in a study of blood T cell repertoires in COVID-19. Study at large: Acute and convalescent COVID-19 samples came from the United States, Italy and Spain.

The ends lost 2 bases at V and 1 base at J; junction bases unmatched: 0. The germline CDR1 and CDR2 sequences are KGHSH and LQKENI. The CDR3 covers 14 residues. The method was immunoSEQ multiplex PCR; TCRdb's version includes in-frame clones alone and lacks a portion of them. The top ten hold 1.5% of the sample, which has 250,000 or so clones, over 80% seen once. This clone appeared once. The V and J genes are TRBV18 and TRBJ2-3; 7 bases align to TRBD1. The specimen was peripheral blood. The TCR comes from a woman aged 35 to 49 who had recovered from COVID-19. CDR3 loop: CASSPGQGTDTQYF. The CDR3 DNA is TGTGCCAGCTCACCAGGACAGGGCACAGATACGCAGTATTTT.